This is a list of T cell receptor beta chains from one sample in a study of T cell repertoires in cytomegalovirus infection. Each CDR3 protein is one row after TCRdb ran MiXCR on the reads. The sample lists under 200,000 distinct CDR3 sequences; approximately 9.7% were seen once. Sequencing used PBMCs. The receptors come from a human donor in good health (CMV status not recorded). Some clones in this sample may be carry-over from other donors' samples. Each CDR3 is given with its conserved first and last residue. Each record gives: clone size, J gene, D gene, V gene, CDR3 protein, CDR3 DNA. D genes are given only for firm matches. Size tells how often a clone was seen (once, few, many) or the class of an expanded clone, and some rows leave it out.

size: many; J: TRBJ2-5; D: NA; V: TRBV28; CDR3: CASSRGRPRFQETQYF; DNA: TGTGCCAGCAGCCGAGGCAGGCCCAGATTTCAAGAGACCCAGTACTTC
size: many; J: TRBJ1-1; D: NA; V: TRBV12-3/TRBV12-4; CDR3: CASSPDSKRGPFNTEAFF; DNA: TGTGCCAGCAGCCCGGACTCAAAAAGGGGACCCTTCAACACTGAAGCTTTCTTT
size: few; J: TRBJ2-1; D: NA; V: TRBV20-1; CDR3: CSATVVWGGPSGNEQFF; DNA: TGCAGTGCCACCGTGGTGTGGGGGGGCCCCTCGGGCAATGAGCAGTTCTTC
size: many; J: TRBJ2-4; D: NA; V: TRBV11-2; CDR3: CASSLGFEVGVAKNIQYF; DNA: TGTGCCAGCAGCTTGGGATTTGAGGTCGGCGTAGCCAAAAACATTCAGTACTTC
size: NA; J: TRBJ1-4; D: NA; V: TRBV11-2; CDR3: CASRRWGTNEKLFF; DNA: TGTGCCAGCAGAAGATGGGGCACTAATGAAAAACTGTTTTTT
size: many; J: TRBJ1-2; D: NA; V: TRBV4-1; CDR3: CASSQDEGLNYGYTF; DNA: TGCGCCAGCAGCCAAGATGAAGGCCTAAACTATGGCTACACCTTC
size: few; J: TRBJ2-3; D: TRBD2; V: TRBV29-1; CDR3: CSVELAGTTDTQYF; DNA: TGCAGCGTTGAACTAGCGGGTACCACAGATACGCAGTATTTT
size: few; J: TRBJ1-3; D: NA; V: TRBV7-2; CDR3: CASSPDRSFSGNTIYF; DNA: TGTGCCAGCAGCCCCGACAGGTCTTTCTCTGGAAACACCATATATTTT
size: few; J: TRBJ2-4; D: TRBD2; V: TRBV27; CDR3: CASTVAGGGYIQYF; DNA: TGTGCCAGCACCGTAGCGGGAGGGGGGTACATTCAGTACTTC
size: many; J: TRBJ2-3; D: TRBD2; V: TRBV7-2; CDR3: CASSLRSGRSTDTQYF; DNA: TGTGCCAGCAGCTTAAGAAGCGGGAGGAGCACAGATACGCAGTATTTT
size: many; J: TRBJ2-6; D: NA; V: TRBV20-1; CDR3: CSASGTFSGANVLTF; DNA: TGCAGTGCTAGTGGTACGTTCTCTGGGGCCAACGTCCTGACTTTC
size: many; J: TRBJ2-3; D: NA; V: TRBV7-9; CDR3: CASTPLSVSTDTQYF; DNA: TGTGCCAGCACCCCTTTAAGCGTCAGCACAGATACGCAGTATTTT
size: many; J: TRBJ1-2; D: TRBD1; V: TRBV7-2; CDR3: CASSLVPGQSNGYTF; DNA: TGTGCCAGCAGTTTAGTACCGGGACAGAGTAATGGCTACACCTTC
size: many; J: TRBJ1-1; D: NA; V: TRBV7-9; CDR3: CASSLPGVVGDTEAFF; DNA: TGTGCCAGCAGCTTACCCGGGGTCGTGGGAGACACTGAAGCTTTCTTT
size: many; J: TRBJ2-7; D: TRBD2; V: TRBV6-2/TRBV6-3; CDR3: CASRSGGRVVKEQYF; DNA: TGTGCCAGCAGGAGTGGCGGGAGAGTTGTTAAGGAGCAGTACTTC
size: many; J: TRBJ1-1; D: NA; V: TRBV7-2; CDR3: CASSTLDSYTEAFF; DNA: TGTGCCAGCAGCACCCTGGACAGTTACACTGAAGCTTTCTTT
size: many; J: TRBJ2-1; D: NA; V: TRBV7-2; CDR3: CASSSGGDRSYNEQFF; DNA: TGTGCCAGCAGCTCGGGGGGGGACAGGAGCTACAATGAGCAGTTCTTC
size: NA; J: TRBJ2-1; D: NA; V: TRBV20-1; CDR3: CSARGGSSYNEQFF; DNA: TGCAGTGCTAGAGGTGGAAGCTCCTACAATGAGCAGTTCTTC
size: few; J: TRBJ2-4; D: NA; V: TRBV7-9; CDR3: CASSRKGDIQYF; DNA: TGTGCCAGCAGCCGCAAGGGGGACATTCAGTACTTC
size: few; J: TRBJ1-1; D: TRBD1; V: TRBV20-1; CDR3: CSATTGGTEAFF; DNA: TGCAGTGCTACTACAGGGGGGACTGAAGCTTTCTTT
size: NA; J: TRBJ2-7; D: NA; V: TRBV7-6; CDR3: CASRDLSYEQYF; DNA: TGTGCCAGCAGGGACCTATCCTACGAGCAGTACTTC
size: many; J: TRBJ1-5; D: NA; V: TRBV28; CDR3: CASSLMGPNQPQHF; DNA: TGTGCCAGCAGTTTAATGGGACCCAATCAGCCCCAGCATTTT
size: many; J: TRBJ2-1; D: TRBD2; V: TRBV7-2; CDR3: CASSFTGGGHNEQFF; DNA: TGTGCCAGCAGCTTCACGGGAGGCGGGCACAATGAGCAGTTCTTC
size: many; J: TRBJ2-1; D: TRBD1; V: TRBV7-6; CDR3: CASSLGPRQGYNEQFF; DNA: TGTGCCAGCAGCTTGGGGCCGAGACAGGGCTACAATGAGCAGTTCTTC
size: NA; J: TRBJ2-5; D: NA; V: TRBV29-1; CDR3: CSVDEGLQETQYF; DNA: TGCAGCGTTGACGAGGGACTTCAAGAGACCCAGTACTTC
size: NA; J: TRBJ2-5; D: NA; V: TRBV20-1; CDR3: CSVAGQETQYF; DNA: TGCAGTGTCGCGGGGCAAGAGACCCAGTACTTC
size: NA; J: TRBJ2-7; D: NA; V: TRBV20-1; CDR3: CSANQDTSYEQYF; DNA: TGCAGTGCTAACCAGGATACCTCCTACGAGCAGTACTTC
size: NA; J: TRBJ1-1; D: TRBD1; V: TRBV29-1; CDR3: CSVEGDRVNTEAFF; DNA: TGCAGCGTGGAGGGGGACAGGGTGAACACTGAAGCTTTCTTT
size: many; J: TRBJ1-1; D: NA; V: TRBV5-5; CDR3: CASSFGRANTEAFF; DNA: TGTGCCAGCAGCTTCGGCAGGGCAAACACTGAAGCTTTCTTT
size: many; J: TRBJ2-4; D: NA; V: TRBV6-2/TRBV6-3; CDR3: CASRTGQGGRNIQYF; DNA: TGTGCCAGCAGGACCGGACAGGGCGGGAGAAACATTCAGTACTTC
size: few; J: TRBJ2-2; D: TRBD2; V: TRBV6-6; CDR3: CATQPGLARTGELFF; DNA: TGTGCCACCCAACCGGGACTAGCACGGACCGGGGAGCTGTTTTTT
size: many; J: TRBJ2-5; D: TRBD1; V: TRBV29-1; CDR3: CSVVGTGVETQYF; DNA: TGCAGCGTTGTCGGGACAGGGGTAGAGACCCAGTACTTC
size: NA; J: TRBJ1-2; D: NA; V: TRBV28; CDR3: CASSLPGTYGYTF; DNA: TGTGCCAGCAGTTTACCGGGGACCTATGGCTACACCTTC
size: NA; J: TRBJ2-5; D: TRBD1; V: TRBV2; CDR3: CASSEAMRGLYF; DNA: TGTGCCAGCAGTGAAGCGATGAGGGGGCTTTACTTC
size: NA; J: TRBJ1-2; D: NA; V: TRBV5-5; CDR3: CASSQDMNYGYTF; DNA: TGTGCCAGCAGCCAGGACATGAACTATGGCTACACCTTC
size: many; J: TRBJ2-7; D: NA; V: TRBV7-2; CDR3: CASKPGTPWGEQYF; DNA: TGTGCCAGCAAGCCCGGGACCCCATGGGGCGAGCAGTACTTC
size: NA; J: TRBJ1-1; D: TRBD1; V: TRBV20-1; CDR3: CSARVRDRGWNTEAFF; DNA: TGCAGTGCTAGAGTGAGGGACAGGGGTTGGAACACTGAAGCTTTCTTT
size: many; J: TRBJ1-2; D: NA; V: TRBV14; CDR3: CASRGSGQTPYGYTF; DNA: TGTGCCAGCAGGGGTTCTGGACAGACTCCCTATGGCTACACCTTC
size: many; J: TRBJ1-5; D: TRBD1; V: TRBV11-2; CDR3: CASSQGQGGLYSNQPQHF; DNA: TGTGCCAGCAGTCAGGGACAGGGAGGCCTTTATAGCAATCAGCCCCAGCATTTT
size: many; J: TRBJ1-2; D: NA; V: TRBV7-2; CDR3: CASSYSELNYGYTF; DNA: TGTGCCAGCAGCTACAGTGAGCTTAACTATGGCTACACCTTC
size: many; J: TRBJ2-2; D: NA; V: TRBV7-3; CDR3: CASSPDPRGELFF; DNA: TGTGCCAGCAGCCCGGACCCCCGAGGGGAGCTGTTTTTT
size: many; J: TRBJ2-7; D: TRBD2; V: TRBV7-2; CDR3: CASRRAGGYIGDEQYF; DNA: TGTGCCAGCAGGAGAGCGGGAGGCTACATAGGGGACGAGCAGTACTTC
size: many; J: TRBJ2-5; D: TRBD2; V: TRBV28; CDR3: CASSGGQAQETQYF; DNA: TGTGCCAGTAGCGGGGGACAAGCACAAGAGACCCAGTACTTC
size: NA; J: TRBJ2-1; D: TRBD2; V: TRBV20-1; CDR3: CSASRTSSLDEQFF; DNA: TGCAGTGCTAGTCGGACTAGCTCTCTCGATGAGCAGTTCTTC
size: NA; J: TRBJ2-5; D: NA; V: TRBV19; CDR3: CASSLGLRGGQETQYF; DNA: TGTGCCAGTAGTCTCGGACTGAGAGGGGGGCAAGAGACCCAGTACTTC
size: NA; J: TRBJ2-1; D: NA; V: TRBV25-1; CDR3: CASSGTGFYEQFF; DNA: TGTGCCAGCAGTGGCACAGGGTTCTATGAGCAGTTCTTC
size: NA; J: TRBJ2-1; D: TRBD2; V: TRBV19; CDR3: CASSTSGSEQFF; DNA: TGTGCCAGTAGTACTAGCGGGTCTGAGCAGTTCTTC
size: few; J: TRBJ1-2; D: NA; V: TRBV15; CDR3: CATSGVNYGYTF; DNA: TGTGCCACCAGCGGAGTAAATTATGGCTACACCTTC
size: NA; J: TRBJ2-7; D: NA; V: TRBV29-1; CDR3: CSVGETREQYF; DNA: TGCAGCGTTGGCGAAACTCGAGAGCAGTACTTC
size: many; J: TRBJ2-5; D: NA; V: TRBV20-1; CDR3: CSAPEGGMETQYF; DNA: TGCAGTGCTCCAGAAGGAGGGATGGAGACCCAGTACTTC